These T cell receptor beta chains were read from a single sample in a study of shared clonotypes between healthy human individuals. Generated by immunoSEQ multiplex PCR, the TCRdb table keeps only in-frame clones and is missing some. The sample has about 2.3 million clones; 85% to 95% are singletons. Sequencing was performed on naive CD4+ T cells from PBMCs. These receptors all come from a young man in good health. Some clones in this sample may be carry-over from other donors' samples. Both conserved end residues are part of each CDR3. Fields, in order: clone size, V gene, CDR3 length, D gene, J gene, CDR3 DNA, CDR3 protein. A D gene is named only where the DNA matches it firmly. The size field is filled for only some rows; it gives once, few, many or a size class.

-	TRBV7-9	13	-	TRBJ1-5	TGTGCCAGCAGCTTCCAGCCGGGACAGCCCCAGCATTTT	CASSFQPGQPQHF
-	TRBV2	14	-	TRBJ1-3	TGTGCCAGCAGTGCCCGGGAAGCTGGAAACACCATATATTTT	CASSAREAGNTIYF
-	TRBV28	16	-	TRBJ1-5	TGTGCCAGCAGTTTTGGGGTAGGGTGGGGCAATCAGCCCCAGCATTTT	CASSFGVGWGNQPQHF
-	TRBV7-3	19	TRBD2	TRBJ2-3	TGTGCCAGCAGCCAAAGAGGGGTACTAGCGGGAGTGAGCACAGATACGCAGTATTTT	CASSQRGVLAGVSTDTQYF
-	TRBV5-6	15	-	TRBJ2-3	TGTGCCAGCAGCTTGTGGTCGGGGAATGCAGATACGCAGTATTTT	CASSLWSGNADTQYF
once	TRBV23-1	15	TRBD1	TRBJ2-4	TGCGCCAGCAGTCGGACAGGGGCAACCAAAAACATTCAGTACTTC	CASSRTGATKNIQYF
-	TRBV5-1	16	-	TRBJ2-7	TGCGCCAGCAGCTTCGGACCGGGAGTAACCTCCTACGAGCAGTACTTC	CASSFGPGVTSYEQYF
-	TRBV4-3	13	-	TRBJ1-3	TGCGCCAGCAGCCAAGATCCACGAAACACCATATATTTT	CASSQDPRNTIYF
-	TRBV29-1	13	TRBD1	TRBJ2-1	TGCAGCGCCGGACAGGGGATTTACAATGAGCAGTTCTTC	CSAGQGIYNEQFF
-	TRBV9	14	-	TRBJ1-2	TGTGCCAGCAGCTCTAATCCCTCGGGTGGTGGCTACACCTTC	CASSSNPSGGGYTF
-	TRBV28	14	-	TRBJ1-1	TGTGCCAGCAGTTTGGTGAGGTGGAAAACTGAAGCTTTCTTT	CASSLVRWKTEAFF
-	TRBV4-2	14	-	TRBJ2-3	TGTGCCAGCAGCGGTATGCGGGGTATAGATACGCAGTATTTT	CASSGMRGIDTQYF
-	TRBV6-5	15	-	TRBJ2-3	TGTGCCAGCACGGTCCGGGCCGGACCTTGGGATACGCAGTATTTT	CASTVRAGPWDTQYF
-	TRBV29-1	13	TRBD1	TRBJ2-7	TGCAGCGTTCCGGGACAGGGTTCCTACGAGCAGTACTTC	CSVPGQGSYEQYF
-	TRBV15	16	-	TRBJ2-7	TGTGCCACCAGCAGAGATTTACTAGCTAGGTCCTACGAGCAGTACTTC	CATSRDLLARSYEQYF
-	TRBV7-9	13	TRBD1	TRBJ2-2	TGTGCCAGCAGCCGGACAGGGGCCGGGGAGCTGTTTTTT	CASSRTGAGELFF
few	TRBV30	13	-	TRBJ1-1	TGTGCCTGGAGTGTACGCGTGAACACTGAAGCTTTCTTT	CAWSVRVNTEAFF
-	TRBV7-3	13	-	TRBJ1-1	TGTGCCAGCAGCTTATCGGGGGGTCTTGACGCTTTCTTT	CASSLSGGLDAFF
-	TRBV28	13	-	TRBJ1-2	TGTGCCAGCCTTTCGCCCGGCCGGGATGGCTACACCTTC	CASLSPGRDGYTF
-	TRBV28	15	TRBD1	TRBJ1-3	TGTGCCAGCAGACCCTACGACCAGGGGGTATACACCATATATTTT	CASRPYDQGVYTIYF
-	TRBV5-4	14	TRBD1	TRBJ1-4	TGTGCCAGCAGCTCGAGGGACAGGGGCGAAAAACTGTTTTTT	CASSSRDRGEKLFF
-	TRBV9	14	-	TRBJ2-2	TGTGCCAGCAGCAGGGGGGTTGGTACCGGGGAGCTGTTTTTT	CASSRGVGTGELFF
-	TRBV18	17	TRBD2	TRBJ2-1	TGTGCCAGCTCACCACCCGGAGGGAGCGGGAGAGACAGTGAGCAGTTCTTC	CASSPPGGSGRDSEQFF
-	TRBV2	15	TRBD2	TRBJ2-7	TGTGCCAGCAACCCAGGGGCGGGAGGGTCCTACGAGCAGTACTTC	CASNPGAGGSYEQYF
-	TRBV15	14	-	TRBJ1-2	TGTGCCACCAGCAGGGCCCGGGAGCACTATGGCTACACCTTC	CATSRAREHYGYTF
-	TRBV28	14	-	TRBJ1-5	TGTGCCAGCAGTCCACACGTTAGGAGCCAGCCCCAGCATTTT	CASSPHVRSQPQHF
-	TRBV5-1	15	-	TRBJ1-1	TGCGCCAGCAGCTTTGGCGGGGGAGAGAACACTGAAGCTTTCTTT	CASSFGGGENTEAFF
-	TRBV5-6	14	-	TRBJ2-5	TGTGCCAGCAGCTTGGAGGGTTCGGGGGAGACCCAGTACTTC	CASSLEGSGETQYF
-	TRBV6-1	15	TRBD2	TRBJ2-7	TGTGCCAGCAGGAACCTAGCGGCAGGTCCTTACGAGCAGTACTTC	CASRNLAAGPYEQYF
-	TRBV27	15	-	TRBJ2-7	TGTGCCAGCAGTCCCCTAGACAGGACCCTCAACGAGCAGTACTTC	CASSPLDRTLNEQYF
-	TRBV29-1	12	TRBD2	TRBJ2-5	TGCAGCGCGGGGGGGCCCAAAGAGACCCAGTACTTC	CSAGGPKETQYF
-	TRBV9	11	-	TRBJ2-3	TGTGCCAGCAGCGTAGGGTTGAGCATGTATTTT	CASSVGLSMYF
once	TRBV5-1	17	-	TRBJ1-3	TGCGCCAGCAGCTTGGACAGGACAAACTCGGGTGGAAACACCATATATTTT	CASSLDRTNSGGNTIYF
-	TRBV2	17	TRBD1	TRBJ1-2	TGTGCCAGCAGTAATTATAGGATAAGCACAGGGGGAGATGGCTACACCTTC	CASSNYRISTGGDGYTF
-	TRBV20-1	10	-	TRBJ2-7	TGCAGTGCCGGATTATACGAGCAGTACTTC	CSAGLYEQYF
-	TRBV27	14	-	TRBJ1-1	TGTGCCAGCAGTTTAAGGGGCCAAGGCACTGAAGCTTTCTTT	CASSLRGQGTEAFF
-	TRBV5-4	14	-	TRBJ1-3	TGTGCCAGCAGCTTGGATCCAGGGGGAAACACCATATATTTT	CASSLDPGGNTIYF
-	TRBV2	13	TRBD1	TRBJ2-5	TGTGCCAGCAACAGGGACAGCCAAGAGACCCAGTACTTC	CASNRDSQETQYF
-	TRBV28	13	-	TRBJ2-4	TGTGCCAGCAGCCCCGGTCAGGGACAAATTCAGTACTTC	CASSPGQGQIQYF
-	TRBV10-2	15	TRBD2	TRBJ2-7	TGCGCCAGCCTCCTGACAGCGGGGAGGACCTACGAGCAGTACTTC	CASLLTAGRTYEQYF
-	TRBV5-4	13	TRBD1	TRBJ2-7	TGTGCCAGCAGCCTCTTCACAGGGGGCGAGCAGTACTTC	CASSLFTGGEQYF
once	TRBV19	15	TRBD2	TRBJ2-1	TGTGCCAGTAGTACGGCTAGCGGGACAGAGAATGAGCAGTTCTTC	CASSTASGTENEQFF